This T cell receptor (beta chain) was found in a study of CD4 T cells in relation to SARS-CoV-2 and coronaviruses. This clone was found a few times. Its target is not known. Before the COVID-19 pandemic, during about 2010-2018, CD4+ T cells were taken from unexposed donors. Isolation of CD4+ T cells took place after 10 days in culture. The table came from immunoSEQ multiplex PCR; TCRdb's copy has only in-frame clones and leaves some out. The table lists more than 25,000 clones, around 79% of them singletons. The TCR originated in a human donor in good health. What was sequenced was CD4+ T cells from PBMCs, cultured in vitro.

The CDR3 region is CASGVTSNEQFF. In DNA, the CDR3 is TGTGCCAGTGGGGTGACTAGTAATGAGCAGTTCTTC. The chain has TRBV2 and TRBJ2-1; a weak D match, TRBD2 (6 bases). Trimming pared 9 bases from V and 7 bases from J, leaving 13 bases between. CDR1 and CDR2 from the germline V gene are SNHLY and FYNNEI. The CDR3 spans 12 residues.